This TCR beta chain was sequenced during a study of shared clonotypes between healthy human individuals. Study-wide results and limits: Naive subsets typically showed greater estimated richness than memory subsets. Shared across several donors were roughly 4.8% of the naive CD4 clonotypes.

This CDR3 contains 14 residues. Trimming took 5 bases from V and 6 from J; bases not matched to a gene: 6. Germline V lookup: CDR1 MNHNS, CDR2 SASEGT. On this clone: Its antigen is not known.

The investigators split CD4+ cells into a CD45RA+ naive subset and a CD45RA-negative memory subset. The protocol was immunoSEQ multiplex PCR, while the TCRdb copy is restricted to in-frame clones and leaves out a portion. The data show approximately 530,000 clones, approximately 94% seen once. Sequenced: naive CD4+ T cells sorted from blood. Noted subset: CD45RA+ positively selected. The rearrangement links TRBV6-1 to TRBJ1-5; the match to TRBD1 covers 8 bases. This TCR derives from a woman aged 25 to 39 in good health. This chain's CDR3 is CASSTDRVVQPQHF. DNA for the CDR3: TGTGCCAGCAGTACGGACAGGGTCGTTCAGCCCCAGCATTTT.